Each of the 25 T cell receptor beta chains below was sequenced from the same sample in a study of T-cell reconstitution after alpha-beta-depleted transplantation in children. Using unique molecular identifiers, the investigators prepared the TCRbeta library. TCRdb reprocessed the PCR reads via MiXCR and lists one record per CDR3 protein. The sample yields about 76,000 distinct CDR3 sequences, roughly 13% seen once. The material sequenced was PBMCs, mostly from graft donor cells, taken 180 days after TCRalphabeta/CD19-depleted stem cell transplant. Every receptor here comes from a male patient aged 2 to 10 who had a stem cell transplant for acute lymphoblastic leukemia, so the T cells may come from the graft donor.

The V and J genes are TRBV18 and TRBJ2-7; unclear D gene. This CDR3 is 15 amino acids long. Germline V gives CDR1 KGHSH, CDR2 LQKENI. Deletions cut 3 bases from V and 6 bases from J, with 18 bases between. Here the CDR3 DNA reads TGTGCCAGCTCACCGTTCGGATCGGTCTTGAGCGAGCAGTACTTC. The encoded protein is CASSPFGSVLSEQYF.

This clonotype was recorded many times. This chain uses TRBV7-2 with TRBJ2-3, with 8 bases aligning to TRBD1. Unmatched junction bases numbered 4, after V lost 2 bases and J lost 3 bases. CDR1 and CDR2 from the germline V gene are SGHTA and FQGNSA. The CDR3 consists of 15 residues. Written as DNA, the CDR3 is TGTGCCAGCAGCTTATGGACAGGGCTGACAGATACGCAGTATTTT. This translates into CASSLWTGLTDTQYF.

The chain uses TRBV20-1 and TRBJ2-1, with D uncertain. Trimming removed 0 bases from V and 8 bases from J, with 11 bases in between. The germline CDR1 and CDR2 sequences are DFQATT and SNEGSKA (reference sequence). The CDR3 extends over 13 amino acids. In nucleotides, the CDR3 is TGCAGTGCTAGAGATGATCAATACGATGAGCAGTTCTTC. It specifies CSARDDQYDEQFF.

The chain couples TRBV7-2 to TRBJ1-5, with D possibly being TRBD1 (5 bases). Deletions cut 5 bases from V and 2 bases from J, with 16 bases between. CDR3 length: 16 amino acids. Germline V gene lookup returns CDR1 SGHTA and CDR2 FQGNSA. The CDR3 DNA is TGTGCCAGCAGCCGGGACCGACCATCGGGCAATCAGCCCCAGCATTTT. Its translation is CASSRDRPSGNQPQHF.

Notes on this clonotype: This may arise from a read error, as a much more abundant clone is one base away. The chain employs TRBV7-9 and TRBJ1-2, with unresolved D. There are 13 residues in the CDR3. The germline CDR1 and CDR2 sequences are SEHNR and FQNEAQ (reference sequence). With 4 bases removed from V and 1 base from J, the gap between germline ends came to 7 bases. The CDR3 protein is CASSSGDNYGYTF. The CDR3 DNA follows: TGTGCCAGCAGCTCCGGGGATAACTATGGCTACACCTTC.

This clonotype was detected many times. This chain connects TRBV5-4 to TRBJ2-7; the match to TRBD1 covers 8 bases. This CDR3 contains 15 residues. Germline V gene data show CDR1 as SGHNT and CDR2 as YYREEE (reference sequence). V lost 3 bases to trimming and J lost 4 bases; unmatched junction nucleotides: 9. The CDR3 protein is CASSSSGTGPYEQYF. The DNA of the CDR3 is TGTGCCAGCAGCTCATCCGGGACAGGACCTTACGAGCAGTACTTC.

The V gene is TRBV7-6, the J gene TRBJ2-3; D possibly matches TRBD1 or TRBD2 (5 bases each). Trimming removed 4 bases from V and 7 bases from J, with 15 bases in between. The CDR3 has 14 residues. Germline V gene lookup returns CDR1 SGHVS and CDR2 FNYEAQ. The CDR3 sequence: CASSSGPPLNTQYF. The CDR3 DNA sequence: TGTGCCAGCAGCTCGGGACCCCCTTTGAATACGCAGTATTTT. The full variable domain, completed using reference TRBV7-6 and TRBJ2-3, is GAGVSQSPRYKVTKRGQDVALRCDPISGHVSLYWYRQALGQGPEFLTYFNYEAQQDKSGLPNDRFSAERPEGSISTLTIQRTEQRDSAMYRCASSSGPPLNTQYFGPGTRLTVL.

The chain is built from TRBV10-3 and TRBJ2-7, with D maybe TRBD1 (6 bases). The CDR3 totals 14 residues. Germline assignment: CDR1 ENHRY and CDR2 SYGVKD. V shed 4 bases and J shed 0 bases, with 10 bases lying between them. DNA for the CDR3: TGTGCCATCAGTGGACAGGAGAGCTCCTACGAGCAGTACTTC. Protein sequence: CAISGQESSYEQYF.

This clonotype was observed many times. This chain connects TRBV12-3 or TRBV12-4 to TRBJ2-3; D may be TRBD2 (6 bases). This CDR3 comprises 16 residues. V dropped 5 bases and J dropped 0 bases, with 15 bases sitting between them. The CDR3 DNA reads TGTGCCAGCAGTCGCCTCGGACTAACTAGCACAGATACGCAGTATTTT. This gives the protein CASSRLGLTSTDTQYF.

V usage is TRBV20-1 and J usage is TRBJ2-4; the D gene is possibly TRBD2 (7 bases). The CDR3 has 16 amino acids. The ends were cut back, 3 bases at V and 0 bases at J, with 15 bases in the middle. Germline V gene lookup returns CDR1 DFQATT and CDR2 SNEGSKA (reference sequence). CDR3 nucleotides: TGCAGTGCTAGTGTCTTGGGGGGGCTAGCCAAAAACATTCAGTACTTC. Encoded protein: CSASVLGGLAKNIQYF.

The chain recombines TRBV7-9 with TRBJ1-1; 8 bases line up with TRBD1. CDR1 is SEHNR, CDR2 FQNEAQ, per germline (reference sequence). Unmatched junction bases numbered 4, after V lost 3 bases and J lost 7 bases. This CDR3 is 13 amino acids long. As DNA, the CDR3 is TGTGCCAGCAGCTTCAGGGGGCAGGGTGAAGCTTTCTTT. This sequence encodes CASSFRGQGEAFF.

This clonotype was counted only a few times. This chain links TRBV6-1 with TRBJ2-1, with TRBD2 identical over 12 bases. Germline V gives CDR1 MNHNS, CDR2 SASEGT. The junction had 16 bases not matched to a gene; V was cut back by 6 bases and J by 7 bases. The CDR3 covers 18 residues. The CDR3 DNA reads TGTGCCAGCAGGGTACAGGGAACTAGCGGGAGGAGGCATAATGAGCAGTTCTTC. Protein product: CASRVQGTSGRRHNEQFF.

The chain links TRBV28 to TRBJ2-7, with TRBD2 matching 10 bases. Germline V gene data show CDR1 as MDHEN and CDR2 as SYDVKM. This CDR3 contains 13 residues. V lost 5 bases to trimming and J lost 5 bases; unmatched junction nucleotides: 3. Written as DNA, the CDR3 is TGTGCCAGCAGTCTAGCGGGAGCCCACGAGCAGTACTTC. Its translation: CASSLAGAHEQYF. The complete variable domain, with remaining parts taken from reference TRBV28 and TRBJ2-7, reads DVKVTQSSRYLVKRTGEKVFLECVQDMDHENMFWYRQDPGLGLRLIYFSYDVKMKEKGDIPEGYSVSREKKERFSLILESASTNQTSMYLCASSLAGAHEQYFGPGTRLTVT.

The chain joins TRBV7-2 to TRBJ2-7, with D hard to call. V lost 1 base to trimming and J lost 4 bases, with 5 bases between them. Germline-derived CDR1 and CDR2 are SGHTA and FQGNSA. The CDR3 loop spans 12 amino acids. The chain's CDR3 is CASSLGEYEQYF. The CDR3 DNA reads TGTGCCAGCAGCTTAGGAGAATACGAGCAGTACTTC.

This clonotype appeared many times. The chain joins TRBV20-1 to TRBJ2-5; D not resolved. The CDR3 runs 11 residues. Trimming removed 3 bases from V and 5 bases from J, with 7 bases in between. Germline assignment: CDR1 DFQATT and CDR2 SNEGSKA (reference sequence). The chain's CDR3 is CSASFGETQYF. In DNA, the CDR3 is TGCAGTGCTAGTTTTGGGGAGACCCAGTACTTC.

Here the CDR3 reads CASSLGRRDQETQYF. CDR3 DNA: TGTGCCAGCAGCTTAGGGAGGCGGGATCAAGAGACCCAGTACTTC. The genes are TRBV7-9 and TRBJ2-5; D might be TRBD2 (6 bases). The CDR3 loop spans 15 amino acids. Trimming removed 1 base from V and 2 bases from J, with 11 bases in between. Germline V gives CDR1 SEHNR, CDR2 FQNEAQ (reference sequence).

The V and J genes are TRBV12-3 or TRBV12-4 and TRBJ2-3, with no clear D. Trimming stripped 3 bases from V and 5 bases from J, with 12 bases between. The CDR3 spans 14 residues. The CDR3: CASSFEGPGDTQYF. The CDR3 DNA reads as TGTGCCAGCAGTTTTGAAGGCCCTGGAGATACGCAGTATTTT.

The table lists this clonotype with many counts. This sequence joins TRBV10-3 and TRBJ2-2, with D uncertain. The CDR3 loop spans 12 amino acids. The germline V gene encodes CDR1 ENHRY and CDR2 SYGVKD. The germline V and J ends were trimmed by 6 bases and 8 bases, with 10 bases remaining between them. CDR3 DNA sequence: TGTGCCATCAGAGGATTAGGGGGGGAGCTGTTTTTT. It codes for CAIRGLGGELFF.

V and J are TRBV6-5 and TRBJ1-5; no clear D gene. Germline CDR1 MNHEY, CDR2 SVGAGI. CDR3 size: 14 residues. V was cut by 4 bases and J by 4 bases, with 11 bases left in between. The chain's CDR3 is CASSSMRSNQPQHF. In nucleotides, the CDR3 is TGTGCCAGCAGTTCCATGAGGTCTAATCAGCCCCAGCATTTT.

The V and J genes are TRBV20-1 and TRBJ2-7; TRBD2 agrees at 10 bases. There are 11 residues in the CDR3. Looked up from germline, CDR1 is DFQATT and CDR2 is SNEGSKA (reference sequence). The ends lost 6 bases at V and 7 bases at J; junction bases unmatched: 3. The CDR3 region is CSAAGLAEQYF. The CDR3 DNA is TGCAGTGCCGCGGGACTAGCGGAGCAGTACTTC.

This clonotype was seen repeatedly, ten times or more. CDR3 in amino acids: CASSKDGQPQHF. The CDR3 coding sequence is TGTGCCAGCTCCAAGGACGGTCAGCCCCAGCATTTT. This chain connects TRBV18 to TRBJ1-5, with D uncertain. Germline values: CDR1 KGHSH, CDR2 LQKENI. The CDR3 covers 12 residues. The V gene lost 6 bases and the J gene lost 6 bases, with 9 bases spanning the gap. The whole variable domain, filled in from reference TRBV18 and TRBJ1-5, reads NAGVMQNPRHLVRRRGQEARLRCSPMKGHSHVYWYRQLPEEGLKFMVYLQKENIIDESGMPKERFSAEFPKEGPSILRIQQVVRGDSAAYFCASSKDGQPQHFGDGTRLSIL.

The chain links TRBV12-3 or TRBV12-4 to TRBJ1-5; no definite D call. The CDR3 runs 11 residues. The V end was cut by 1 base, the J end by 12 bases, with 7 bases between. The CDR3 bases are TGTGCCAGCAGTTTAGGAGGAAGCCAGCATTTT. Translation: CASSLGGSQHF.

The chain carries TRBV20-1 and TRBJ2-1, with D unclear. The ends were cut back, 6 bases at V and 1 base at J, with 7 bases in the middle. The CDR3 is 12 amino acids. Per the germline V gene, CDR1 is DFQATT and CDR2 is SNEGSKA (reference sequence). The CDR3 nucleotides read TGCAGTGCCCGGGTGTCCTACAATGAGCAGTTCTTC. Translating it yields CSARVSYNEQFF.

This clonotype was seen at least ten times. The chain recombines TRBV20-1 with TRBJ2-3; D unresolved. Per the germline V gene, CDR1 is DFQATT and CDR2 is SNEGSKA (reference sequence). This CDR3 spans 15 amino acids. Trimming took 3 bases from V and 0 from J, leaving 13 bases between them. The CDR3 loop reads CSASLLWRSTDTQYF. The CDR3 nucleotides read TGCAGTGCTAGCTTGTTGTGGCGGAGCACAGATACGCAGTATTTT.

This clonotype came up many times. The V and J genes are TRBV4-2 and TRBJ2-5; D is perhaps TRBD1 (5 bases). The V gene's germline CDR1 is LGHNA and CDR2 YNFKEQ. V gave up 0 bases and J gave up 4 bases, with 12 bases separating them. The CDR3 consists of 15 residues. The CDR3, as DNA: TGTGCCAGCAGCCAAGAGACAGATCCAAGAGAGACCCAGTACTTC. It specifies CASSQETDPRETQYF.